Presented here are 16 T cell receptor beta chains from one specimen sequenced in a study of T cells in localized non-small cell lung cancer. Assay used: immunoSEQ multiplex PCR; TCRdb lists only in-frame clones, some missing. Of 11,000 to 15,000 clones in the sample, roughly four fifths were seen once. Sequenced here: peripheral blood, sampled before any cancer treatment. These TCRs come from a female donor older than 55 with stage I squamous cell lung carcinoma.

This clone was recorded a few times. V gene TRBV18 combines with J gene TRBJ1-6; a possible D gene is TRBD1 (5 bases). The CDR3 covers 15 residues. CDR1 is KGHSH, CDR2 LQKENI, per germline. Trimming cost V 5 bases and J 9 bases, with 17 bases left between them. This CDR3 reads CASSSGLQGRSPLHF. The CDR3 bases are TGTGCCAGCTCATCGGGACTCCAGGGACGTTCACCCCTCCACTTT.

CDR3 DNA sequence: TGCGCCAGCAGCTTGCAGGGTGATCACTATGGCTACACCTTC. Amino acids: CASSLQGDHYGYTF. This chain connects TRBV5-1 to TRBJ1-2; TRBD1 might be the D (5 bases). V was shortened by 1 base and J by 3 bases, with 10 bases between the two germline ends. CDR1 is SGHRS, CDR2 YFSETQ, per germline. This CDR3 has 14 residues.

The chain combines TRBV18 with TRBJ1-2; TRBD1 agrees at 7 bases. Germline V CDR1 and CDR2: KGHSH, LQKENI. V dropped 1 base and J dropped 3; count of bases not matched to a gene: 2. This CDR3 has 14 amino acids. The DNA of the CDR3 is TGTGCCAGCTCACCACAGGGGGCAGACTATGGCTACACCTTC. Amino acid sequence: CASSPQGADYGYTF.

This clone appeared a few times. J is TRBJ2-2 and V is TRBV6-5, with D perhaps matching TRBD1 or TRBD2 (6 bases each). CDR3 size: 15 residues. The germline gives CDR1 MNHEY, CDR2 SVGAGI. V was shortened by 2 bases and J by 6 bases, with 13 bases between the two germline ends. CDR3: CASSYVGGGPGELFF. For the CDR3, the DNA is TGTGCCAGCAGTTACGTCGGAGGGGGGCCCGGGGAGCTGTTTTTT.

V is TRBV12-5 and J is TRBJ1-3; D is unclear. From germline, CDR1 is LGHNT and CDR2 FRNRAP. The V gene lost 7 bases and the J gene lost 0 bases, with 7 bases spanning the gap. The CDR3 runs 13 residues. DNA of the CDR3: TGTGCTAGTGAACAAAACTCTGGAAACACCATATATTTT. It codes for CASEQNSGNTIYF.

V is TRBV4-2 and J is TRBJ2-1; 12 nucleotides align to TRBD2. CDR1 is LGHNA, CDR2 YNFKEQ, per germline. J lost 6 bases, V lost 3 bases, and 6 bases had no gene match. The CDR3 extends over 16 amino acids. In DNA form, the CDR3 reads TGTGCCAGCAGCCATCTTCTAGCGGGGGGGCCCAATGAGCAGTTCTTC. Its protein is CASSHLLAGGPNEQFF.

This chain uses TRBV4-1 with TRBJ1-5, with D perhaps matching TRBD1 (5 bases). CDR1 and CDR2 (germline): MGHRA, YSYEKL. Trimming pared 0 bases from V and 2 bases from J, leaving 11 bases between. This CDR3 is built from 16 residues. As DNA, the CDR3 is TGCGCCAGCAGCCAAGACGGGGGAATTGGCAATCAGCCCCAGCATTTT. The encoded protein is CASSQDGGIGNQPQHF.

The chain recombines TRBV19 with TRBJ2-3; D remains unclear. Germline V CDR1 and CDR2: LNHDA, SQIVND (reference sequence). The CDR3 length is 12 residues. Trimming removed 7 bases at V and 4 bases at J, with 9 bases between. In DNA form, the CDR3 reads TGTGCCAGTACCTCGCGCGCAGATACGCAGTATTTT. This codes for CASTSRADTQYF.

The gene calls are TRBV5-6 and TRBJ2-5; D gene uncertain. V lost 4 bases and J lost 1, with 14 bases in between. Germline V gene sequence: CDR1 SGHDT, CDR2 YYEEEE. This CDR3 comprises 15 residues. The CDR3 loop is CASSQDGAPQETQYF. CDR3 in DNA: TGTGCCAGCAGCCAAGACGGTGCACCCCAAGAGACCCAGTACTTC.

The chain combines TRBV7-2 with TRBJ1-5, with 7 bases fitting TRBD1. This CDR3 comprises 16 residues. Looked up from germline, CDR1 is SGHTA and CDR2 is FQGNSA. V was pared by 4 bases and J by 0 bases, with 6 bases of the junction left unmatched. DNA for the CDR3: TGTGCCAGCAGCTCATCGGGACAGACTAGCAATCAGCCCCAGCATTTT. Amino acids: CASSSSGQTSNQPQHF.

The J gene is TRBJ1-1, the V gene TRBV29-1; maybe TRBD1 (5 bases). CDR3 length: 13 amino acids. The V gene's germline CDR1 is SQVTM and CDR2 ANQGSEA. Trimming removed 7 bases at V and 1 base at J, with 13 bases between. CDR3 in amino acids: CSADRDQNTEAFF. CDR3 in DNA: TGCAGCGCCGACCGGGACCAGAACACTGAAGCTTTCTTT.

The CDR3 nucleotides read TGTGCCAGCAGCTTAGGAGGACAGGGGAATTATGGCTACACCTTC. Translated: CASSLGGQGNYGYTF. The rearrangement joins TRBV7-6 to TRBJ1-2; 9 nucleotides agree with TRBD1. The length of the CDR3 is 15 residues. Looked up from germline, CDR1 is SGHVS and CDR2 is FNYEAQ. The V segment lost 1 base and the J segment 5 bases; nucleotides outside the gene matches: 5.

DNA for the CDR3: TGTGCCAGCAGCCCCGGGACAGGGGACCAAGAGACCCAGTACTTC. This gives the protein CASSPGTGDQETQYF. The chain uses TRBV5-8 and TRBJ2-5, with 10 bases fitting TRBD1. V shed 4 bases and J 0 bases; nucleotides not matched to a gene: 3. The CDR3 has 15 residues. Per the germline V gene, CDR1 is SGHTS and CDR2 is YDEGEE.

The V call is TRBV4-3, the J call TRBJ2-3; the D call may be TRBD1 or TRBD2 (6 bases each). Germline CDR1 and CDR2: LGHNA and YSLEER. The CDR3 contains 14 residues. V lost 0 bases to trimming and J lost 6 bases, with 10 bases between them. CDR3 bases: TGCGCCAGCAGCCAAGAGGGGGGCGTGGATACGCAGTATTTT. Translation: CASSQEGGVDTQYF.

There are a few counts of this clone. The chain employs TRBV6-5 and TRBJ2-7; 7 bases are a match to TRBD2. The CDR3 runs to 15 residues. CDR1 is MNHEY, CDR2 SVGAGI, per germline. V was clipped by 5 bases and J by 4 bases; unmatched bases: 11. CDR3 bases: TGTGCCAGCAGTCTCCTTGTGGGGGGGAGTTACGAGCAGTACTTC. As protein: CASSLLVGGSYEQYF.

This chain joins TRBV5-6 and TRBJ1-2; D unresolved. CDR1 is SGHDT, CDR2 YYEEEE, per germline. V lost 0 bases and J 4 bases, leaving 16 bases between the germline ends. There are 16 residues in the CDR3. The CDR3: CASSLAGSGMIYGYTF. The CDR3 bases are TGTGCCAGCAGCTTGGCAGGATCGGGGATGATCTATGGCTACACCTTC.